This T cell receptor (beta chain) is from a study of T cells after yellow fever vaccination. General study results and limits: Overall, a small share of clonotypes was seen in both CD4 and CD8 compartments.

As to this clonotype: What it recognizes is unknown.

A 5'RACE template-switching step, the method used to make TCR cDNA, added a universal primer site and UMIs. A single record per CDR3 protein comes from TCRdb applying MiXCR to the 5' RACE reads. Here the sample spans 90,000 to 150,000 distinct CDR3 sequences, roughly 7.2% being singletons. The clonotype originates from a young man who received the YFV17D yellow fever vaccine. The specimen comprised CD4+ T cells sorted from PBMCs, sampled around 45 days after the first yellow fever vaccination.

The CDR3 DNA follows: TGTGCCAGCCATTCGTGGGGGGGCGAGCAGTACTTC. Residues: CASHSWGGEQYF. This chain links TRBV6-2 or TRBV6-3 with TRBJ2-7; 7 bases are a match to TRBD2. The CDR3 is 12 amino acids. Trimming cost V 8 bases and J 6 bases; bases outside gene matches: 7. Looked up from germline, CDR1 is MNHEY and CDR2 is SVGEGT.